What follows are 29 T cell receptor beta chains derived from one specimen sequenced in a study of cytomegalovirus exposure and HLA in healthy donors (dated by TCRdb to about 2017). Receptor amplification or capture employed the immunoSEQ multiplex PCR assay. For the multiplex PCR, a mixture combining 60 forward primers for TCR Vbeta segments and 13 reverse primers for TCR Jbeta segments was used. TCRdb carries this immuneACCESS record with in-frame sequences only. Its versions omit some clonotypes, under half of them owing to an unresolved V gene in the studies checked, with the rest unexplained. This sample gives about 160,000 clones in total; over 70% of them show up just once. The top ten clonotypes cover approximately 1.5% of the sample. The sample was PBMCs. The receptors come from a woman aged 18-35 years in good health and CMV-seronegative.

The chain couples TRBV5-1 to TRBJ1-1; 10 bases align to TRBD1. After removal of 3 bases from V and 0 bases from J, the junction contained 8 bases not matched to a gene. This CDR3 is built from 17 residues. CDR1 is SGHRS, CDR2 YFSETQ, per germline. This CDR3 is CASSSGRTGGVNTEAFF. The DNA of the CDR3 is TGCGCCAGCAGCTCAGGTCGGACAGGGGGAGTGAACACTGAAGCTTTCTTT.

The chain recombines TRBV2 with TRBJ1-5, with TRBD1 as a possible D gene (5 bases). Trimming cost V 2 bases and J 7 bases, with 12 bases left between them. Looked up from germline, CDR1 is SNHLY and CDR2 is FYNNEI. There are 14 residues in the CDR3. CDR3 in amino acids: CASSEFWGVQPQHF. For the CDR3, the DNA is TGTGCCAGCAGTGAATTCTGGGGCGTCCAGCCCCAGCATTTT.

The chain has TRBV28 and TRBJ2-1; 11 nucleotides line up with TRBD2. In germline, CDR1 is MDHEN, CDR2 SYDVKM. This CDR3 spans 15 amino acids. After removal of 5 bases from V and 7 bases from J, the junction contained 7 bases not matched to a gene. Written as DNA, the CDR3 is TGTGCCAGCAGTCCAATAGCGGGGGGGTATAATGAGCAGTTCTTC. It encodes CASSPIAGGYNEQFF.

V usage is TRBV10-2 and J usage is TRBJ1-2; D gene unclear. This CDR3 is built from 15 residues. Trimming left V 0 bases short and J 2 bases short, with 10 bases between. Germline-derived CDR1 and CDR2 are WSHSY and SAAADI. CDR3 sequence (DNA): TGCGCCAGCAGTGAGTCGCGCGCCGTGAACTATGGCTACACCTTC. Translated: CASSESRAVNYGYTF.

J is TRBJ2-1 and V is TRBV6-5, with 10 positions matching TRBD1. The CDR3 is made up of 13 amino acids. Per germline, CDR1 MNHEY and CDR2 SVGAGI. Trimming at V came to 5 bases and at J to 9 bases, leaving 4 bases not matched to a gene. The CDR3 nucleotides are TGTGCCAGCAGTCGGGACAGGGGCGCTGAGCAGTTCTTC. Its protein is CASSRDRGAEQFF.

V gene TRBV11-2 combines with J gene TRBJ2-7; a possible D gene is TRBD2 (5 bases). The ends were cut back, 5 bases at V and 3 bases at J, with 14 bases in the middle. The CDR3 is 14 residues long. Germline CDR1 is SGHAT and CDR2 is FQNNGV. CDR3 protein: CASSEGLFGYEQYF. The CDR3 nucleotides read TGTGCCAGCAGCGAGGGCCTTTTCGGCTACGAGCAGTACTTC. The full variable domain, completed using reference TRBV11-2 and TRBJ2-7, is EAGVAQSPRYKIIEKRQSVAFWCNPISGHATLYWYQQILGQGPKLLIQFQNNGVVDDSQLPKDRFSAERLKGVDSTLKIQPAKLEDSAVYLCASSEGLFGYEQYFGPGTRLTVT.

The CDR3: CASSPRHLYEQYF. The CDR3 DNA reads as TGTGCCAGCTCACCACGACACCTCTACGAGCAGTACTTC. The chain couples TRBV18 to TRBJ2-5; the D is unclear. The J call may be mistaken, given a closer DNA end match to TRBJ2-7. This CDR3 spans 13 amino acids. Germline V gives CDR1 KGHSH, CDR2 LQKENI.

The chain recombines TRBV27 with TRBJ2-1; TRBD2 matches at 8 bases. The CDR3 spans 16 residues. The V gene end was trimmed by 0 bases and the J gene end by 7 bases; junction bases not matched to a gene: 8. CDR1 is MNHEY and CDR2 is SMNVEV in the germline V gene (reference sequence). The CDR3 sequence: CASSLSSGGPENEQFF. Written as DNA, the CDR3 is TGTGCCAGCAGTTTATCCTCGGGGGGGCCTGAGAATGAGCAGTTCTTC.

V is TRBV28 and J is TRBJ1-5; 11 bases fit TRBD1. V shed 4 bases and J 4 bases; nucleotides not matched to a gene: 15. Germline assignment: CDR1 MDHEN and CDR2 SYDVKM. The CDR3 is 19 amino acids. CDR3 DNA: TGTGCCAGCAGTTCTCCCCATTGGGACAGGGGGGCTAAAAATCAGCCCCAGCATTTT. This gives the protein CASSSPHWDRGAKNQPQHF. The full variable domain, with the rest looked up from reference TRBV28 and TRBJ1-5, is DVKVTQSSRYLVKRTGEKVFLECVQDMDHENMFWYRQDPGLGLRLIYFSYDVKMKEKGDIPEGYSVSREKKERFSLILESASTNQTSMYLCASSSPHWDRGAKNQPQHFGDGTRLSIL.

The rearrangement joins TRBV6-1 to TRBJ1-4, with D unresolved. In germline, CDR1 is MNHNS, CDR2 SASEGT. The CDR3 loop spans 15 amino acids. V shed 2 bases and J shed 5 bases, with 12 bases lying between them. The CDR3 protein is CASSERSGWNEKLFF. CDR3 nucleotide sequence: TGTGCCAGCAGTGAAAGGTCAGGCTGGAATGAAAAACTGTTTTTT.

The genes are TRBV18 and TRBJ2-3, with 8 bases fitting TRBD1. There are 13 residues in the CDR3. V lost 6 bases, J lost 2 bases, and 1 base stayed unmatched. Looked up from germline, CDR1 is KGHSH and CDR2 is LQKENI. The CDR3 DNA reads TGTGCCAGCTCGACAGGGGTCACAGATACGCAGTATTTT. This encodes CASSTGVTDTQYF.

This clone was seen a single time. The V call is TRBV28, the J call TRBJ1-5, with D uncertain. CDR1 is MDHEN and CDR2 is SYDVKM in the germline V gene. The CDR3 covers 14 residues. V lost 3 bases to trimming and J lost 4 bases, with 10 bases between them. Written as DNA, the CDR3 is TGTGCCAGCAGTTTGAGTTCCGGGAATCAGCCCCAGCATTTT. Translated, it gives CASSLSSGNQPQHF.

The chain combines TRBV30 with TRBJ2-3, with D possibly being TRBD2 (7 bases). V shed 3 bases and J shed 8 bases, with 24 bases lying between them. Germline values: CDR1 GTSNPN, CDR2 SVGIG (reference sequence). The CDR3 contains 16 residues. CDR3 in amino acids: CAWRVARGAFFGTQYF. For the CDR3, the DNA is TGTGCCTGGAGGGTCGCCCGGGGGGCTTTTTTTGGTACGCAGTATTTT.

The CDR3 DNA is TGTGCCAGTAGTATAGCCTGGTTCGGCAGGGGTGATCAGCCCCAGCATTTT. It yields the protein CASSIAWFGRGDQPQHF. V usage is TRBV19 and J usage is TRBJ1-5; the D gene is possibly TRBD1 (6 bases). The CDR3 spans 17 residues. V was trimmed by 1 base and J by 5 bases, leaving 18 bases between them. Per the germline V gene, CDR1 is LNHDA and CDR2 is SQIVND (reference sequence).

Comments on this clone: The sample has other DNA sequences that encode this CDR3 too. The chain combines TRBV7-9 with TRBJ1-4; 9 nucleotides align to TRBD1. Trimming took 5 bases from V and 8 from J; bases not matched to a gene: 6. This CDR3 region has 14 residues. Germline V gene lookup returns CDR1 SEHNR and CDR2 FQNEAQ (reference sequence). CDR3 bases: TGTGCCAGCAGCCAGGGACAGGGACGGGAAAAACTGTTTTTT. Residues: CASSQGQGREKLFF.

The chain combines TRBV7-8 with TRBJ1-3; D gene uncertain. The CDR3 runs to 16 residues. Trimming removed 0 bases from V and 2 bases from J, with 11 bases in between. Germline CDR1 reads SGHVS; CDR2 reads FQNEAQ. CDR3: CASSLAWAATGNTIYF. The CDR3 DNA is TGTGCCAGCAGCTTAGCCTGGGCTGCCACTGGAAACACCATATATTTT.

The chain uses TRBV27 and TRBJ1-6; 8 nucleotides line up with TRBD1. The length of the CDR3 is 16 residues. The V gene end was trimmed by 2 bases and the J gene end by 7 bases; junction bases not matched to a gene: 7. Per germline, CDR1 MNHEY and CDR2 SMNVEV (reference sequence). The CDR3 is CASSLVGTGSNSPLHF. In DNA, the CDR3 is TGTGCCAGCAGTTTAGTGGGGACAGGCTCAAATTCACCCCTCCACTTT.

This sequence joins TRBV7-9 and TRBJ2-1; 8 bases line up with TRBD1. CDR1 is SEHNR and CDR2 is FQNEAQ in the germline V gene (reference sequence). V shed 7 bases and J 16 bases; nucleotides not matched to a gene: 12. CDR3 length equals 12 residues. The CDR3 DNA sequence: TGTGCCAGCACCGAGGCCGGGACAGGCGGATTCTTC. Protein product: CASTEAGTGGFF.

The chain combines TRBV15 with TRBJ1-2; TRBD1 aligns across 8 bases. The germline gives CDR1 LNHNV, CDR2 YYDKDF (reference sequence). The V gene end was trimmed by 0 bases and the J gene end by 8 bases; junction bases not matched to a gene: 8. The CDR3 length is 15 residues. This CDR3 reads CATSRDQAGGRGYTF. CDR3 sequence (DNA): TGTGCCACCAGCAGAGATCAAGCAGGGGGCAGAGGCTACACCTTC.

V is TRBV10-3 and J is TRBJ1-2; 7 bases are shared with TRBD1. The trim removed 6 bases at V and 2 bases at J, leaving 9 bases unmatched. CDR3 length: 15 amino acids. CDR1 and CDR2 from the germline V gene are ENHRY and SYGVKD. The CDR3 DNA follows: TGTGCCATCAGCCTCCGGACAGGACAAAACTATGGCTACACCTTC. Translating it yields CAISLRTGQNYGYTF.

The chain is built from TRBV2 and TRBJ1-6; maybe TRBD1 (6 bases). The CDR3 is 14 residues long. The V and J ends lost 4 bases and 8 bases respectively, with 12 bases between them. Germline V gene sequence: CDR1 SNHLY, CDR2 FYNNEI. The CDR3 nucleotides read TGTGCCAGCAGTGGGGGACATCTCTATTCACCCCTCCACTTT. As protein: CASSGGHLYSPLHF.

DNA for the CDR3: TGTGCCAGCAGCTTCGGGACAGCGGACACTGAAGCTTTCTTT. Protein product: CASSFGTADTEAFF. The rearrangement joins TRBV13 to TRBJ1-1, with 7 positions matching TRBD1. V dropped 3 bases and J dropped 3; count of bases not matched to a gene: 4. The germline V gene has CDR1 PRHDT and CDR2 FYEKMQ (reference sequence). The CDR3 spans 14 residues.

The gene calls are TRBV2 and TRBJ1-2; tentatively, D is TRBD1 (5 bases). CDR1 is SNHLY and CDR2 is FYNNEI in the germline V gene. The CDR3 is made up of 13 amino acids. The V end was cut by 7 bases, the J end by 4 bases, with 13 bases between. The CDR3 region is CASTAGVSYGYTF. The CDR3 DNA is TGTGCCAGCACGGCGGGGGTCAGCTATGGCTACACCTTC.

This rearrangement joins TRBV11-2 to TRBJ1-1, with D unresolved. The V gene lost 3 bases and the J gene lost 1 base, with 9 bases spanning the gap. CDR3 length: 14 amino acids. Germline CDR1 reads SGHAT; CDR2 reads FQNNGV. CDR3 bases: TGTGCCAGCAGCTTTTTCCTCGGGAACACTGAAGCTTTCTTT. It specifies CASSFFLGNTEAFF.

This sequence joins TRBV5-5 and TRBJ1-5; 7 bases agree with TRBD1. CDR1 is SGHKS, CDR2 YYEKEE, per germline (reference sequence). Trimming cost V 1 base and J 7 bases; bases outside gene matches: 8. The CDR3 consists of 15 residues. DNA of the CDR3: TGTGCCAGCAGCTTGACACCCAGGGGGGAACAGCCCCAGCATTTT. It is translated as CASSLTPRGEQPQHF.

The V gene is TRBV6-6, the J gene TRBJ2-5, with D possibly being TRBD2 (7 bases). Trimming pared 4 bases from V and 5 bases from J, leaving 20 bases between. Germline V lookup: CDR1 MNHNY, CDR2 SVGAGI (reference sequence). The CDR3 is made up of 16 amino acids. CDR3 region: CASSFPGGRQRETQYF. CDR3 sequence (DNA): TGTGCCAGCAGTTTCCCCGGGGGGCGCCAACGGGAGACCCAGTACTTC.

The rearrangement joins TRBV13 to TRBJ1-2, with D uncertain. The CDR3 extends over 13 amino acids. Trimming stripped 3 bases from V and 0 bases from J, with 5 bases between. Germline loops: CDR1 PRHDT, CDR2 FYEKMQ (reference sequence). The CDR3 spells CASSFTANYGYTF. As DNA, the CDR3 is TGTGCCAGCAGCTTCACAGCTAACTATGGCTACACCTTC.

The chain uses TRBV29-1 and TRBJ2-3, with a weak D call TRBD2 (5 bases). The germline V gene encodes CDR1 SQVTM and CDR2 ANQGSEA. The CDR3 runs to 13 residues. V gave up 1 base and J gave up 6 bases, with 11 bases separating them. CDR3 DNA sequence: TGCAGCGTTGAAGTACGGGAAGGGGATACGCAGTATTTT. This translates into CSVEVREGDTQYF.

V gene TRBV6-4 combines with J gene TRBJ1-2, with a tentative D call TRBD1 (6 bases). Germline V lookup: CDR1 MRHNA, CDR2 SNTAGT. V was clipped by 8 bases and J by 8 bases, with 18 bases between them. CDR3 length: 13 residues. CDR3 sequence (DNA): TGTGCCAGCCGGGAGGACAGATCTATGGGCTACACCTTC. It is translated as CASREDRSMGYTF.